The T cell receptor (beta chain) described here comes from a study of naive and memory T cell subsets. Whole-study results and caveats: Naive and memory repertoire findings lacked a ground truth for validation.

CD8 T cells were positively selected from what remained after CD4 positive selection. Four subsets defined by CD45RA and CD27 were sorted after CD3, CD4, CD8 and live/dead staining. V dropped 4 bases and J dropped 1 base, with 10 bases sitting between them. The CDR3 covers 14 residues. Looked up from germline, CDR1 is LGHDT and CDR2 is YNNKEL (reference sequence). An equimolar mix of two oligonucleotides served as the beta constant-region primer for TRBC1 and TRBC2. The ligated cDNA underwent four PCR rounds using SP2 and nested alpha and beta constant-region primers. TCRdb re-analysed the UMI-ligation and nested PCR reads in MiXCR, keeping a single row per CDR3 protein. The data contain approximately 85,000 distinct CDR3 sequences, over 7% of them singletons. This clonotype showed up just a few times. Its antigen is still unknown.

This receptor was identified in a human donor in good health. V and J are TRBV3-1 and TRBJ1-1; D is possibly TRBD1 (6 bases). Sequences were obtained from central memory CD4+ T cells from blood. The CDR3 region has the DNA TGTGCCAGCAGCCGACCGGGACAGAACACTGAAGCTTTCTTT. Translating gives CASSRPGQNTEAFF.